The TCR beta chain described here comes from a study of T cells in tumors after PD-1 blockade. About the research overall: Excluded were patients with checkpoint blockade, immunosuppressants, or radiotherapy or other anti-cancer therapy within 4 weeks.

Method: immunoSEQ multiplex PCR; TCRdb's copy keeps in-frame clones and lacks some. This sample carries some 60,000 clones, 80% of them seen once, and the ten largest clones take about an eighth. The V and J ends lost 6 bases and 5 bases respectively, with 14 bases between them. This CDR3 is 13 amino acids long. Germline V CDR1 and CDR2: SGHNT, YYREEE (reference sequence). The chain carries TRBV5-4 and TRBJ2-5; D may be TRBD2 (6 bases). The sequence was obtained from a human donor with basal cell carcinoma. Material: PBMCs, obtained before anti-PD-1 treatment. In DNA, the CDR3 is TGTGCCAGCACCCTGGGAAGCGGGGAGACCCAGTACTTC. This translates into CASTLGSGETQYF.